These T cell receptor beta chains were read from a single sample in a study of CD8 T cells in Susac syndrome. Each CDR3 protein gets one entry after TCRdb re-called the immunoSEQ multiplex PCR reads with MiXCR. The sample carries approximately 210,000 distinct CDR3 sequences, about 95% recorded once. The sequenced sample was CD4+ T cells from PBMCs. The receptors here all came from a human donor with Susac syndrome. Both conserved end residues are part of each CDR3. The D gene is left open where the match is weak.

v_gene: TRBV20-1; len: 16; d_gene: NA; j_gene: TRBJ1-5; CDR3aa: CSARDGWGGGNQPQHF
v_gene: TRBV27; len: 14; d_gene: TRBD1; j_gene: TRBJ1-6; CDR3aa: CASTPTGFNSPLHF
v_gene: TRBV5-6; len: 16; d_gene: NA; j_gene: TRBJ2-5; CDR3aa: CASSLEGLGVQETQYF
v_gene: TRBV7-2; len: 12; d_gene: NA; j_gene: TRBJ2-7; CDR3aa: CASSQQGTEQYF
v_gene: TRBV30; len: 16; d_gene: NA; j_gene: TRBJ1-1; CDR3aa: CAWSISPGLWGTEAFF
v_gene: TRBV18; len: 13; d_gene: TRBD2; j_gene: TRBJ2-1; CDR3aa: CASSPVTAGEQFF
v_gene: TRBV30; len: 13; d_gene: NA; j_gene: TRBJ1-2; CDR3aa: CAWNPHRSSGYTF
v_gene: TRBV30; len: 13; d_gene: TRBD2; j_gene: TRBJ2-1; CDR3aa: CASSGTSPREQFF
v_gene: TRBV21-1; len: 18; d_gene: NA; j_gene: TRBJ1-6; CDR3aa: CASSTSRGLSSYNSPLHF
v_gene: TRBV7-9; len: 15; d_gene: NA; j_gene: TRBJ1-1; CDR3aa: CASSLGRTLNTEAFF
v_gene: TRBV12-3/TRBV12-4; len: 15; d_gene: TRBD1; j_gene: TRBJ1-6; CDR3aa: CASRLLGQEDSPLHF
v_gene: TRBV2; len: 14; d_gene: TRBD2; j_gene: TRBJ2-1; CDR3aa: CASSTGLAGTEQFF
v_gene: TRBV6-6; len: 13; d_gene: NA; j_gene: TRBJ1-1; CDR3aa: CASSQPGRTEAFF
v_gene: TRBV5-1; len: 16; d_gene: NA; j_gene: TRBJ1-4; CDR3aa: CASSLYFGETNEKLFF
v_gene: TRBV9; len: 14; d_gene: NA; j_gene: TRBJ1-1; CDR3aa: CASSVDTVNTEAFF
v_gene: TRBV20-1; len: 15; d_gene: TRBD2; j_gene: TRBJ2-5; CDR3aa: CSASPKRGDGETQYF
v_gene: TRBV6-2/TRBV6-3; len: 13; d_gene: NA; j_gene: TRBJ1-5; CDR3aa: CASSYGGSQPQHF
v_gene: TRBV5-5; len: 18; d_gene: TRBD1; j_gene: TRBJ2-7; CDR3aa: CASSSRFRDRVAPYEQYF
v_gene: TRBV5-4; len: 16; d_gene: NA; j_gene: TRBJ2-1; CDR3aa: CASSLAGGGQYNEQFF
v_gene: TRBV3-1; len: 16; d_gene: NA; j_gene: TRBJ2-5; CDR3aa: CASSLGSGTPGETQYF
v_gene: TRBV3-1; len: 14; d_gene: NA; j_gene: TRBJ2-2; CDR3aa: CASSQVGGAGELFF
v_gene: TRBV20-1; len: 14; d_gene: TRBD1; j_gene: TRBJ1-5; CDR3aa: CSASDRDSNQPQHF
v_gene: TRBV9; len: 13; d_gene: NA; j_gene: TRBJ1-2; CDR3aa: CASSSEAEYGYTF
v_gene: TRBV4-1; len: 19; d_gene: NA; j_gene: TRBJ2-1; CDR3aa: CASSQDSATARVSYNEQFF
v_gene: TRBV7-3; len: 13; d_gene: NA; j_gene: TRBJ1-1; CDR3aa: CASSFMSNTEAFF
v_gene: TRBV7-8; len: 16; d_gene: NA; j_gene: TRBJ1-6; CDR3aa: CASSLLGGPYNSPLHF
v_gene: TRBV7-2; len: 16; d_gene: NA; j_gene: TRBJ2-7; CDR3aa: CASSLVGGRVTYEQYF
v_gene: TRBV20-1; len: 13; d_gene: NA; j_gene: TRBJ1-1; CDR3aa: CSAVSGSRTEAFF
v_gene: TRBV20-1; len: 13; d_gene: NA; j_gene: TRBJ1-6; CDR3aa: CSASSDYNSPLHF
v_gene: TRBV30; len: 14; d_gene: NA; j_gene: TRBJ1-1; CDR3aa: CAWNLMTNHTEAFF
v_gene: TRBV6-1; len: 16; d_gene: NA; j_gene: TRBJ1-1; CDR3aa: CASSPLLQGGVTEAFF
v_gene: TRBV20-1; len: 20; d_gene: TRBD1; j_gene: TRBJ1-5; CDR3aa: CSARDLRTGPSTHSNQPQHF
v_gene: TRBV5-6; len: 15; d_gene: TRBD2; j_gene: TRBJ2-2; CDR3aa: CASSWGGTNTGELFF
v_gene: TRBV7-2; len: 14; d_gene: TRBD1; j_gene: TRBJ2-7; CDR3aa: CASSLDGTDYEQYF
v_gene: TRBV4-3; len: 15; d_gene: NA; j_gene: TRBJ1-2; CDR3aa: CASSQVTLPGDGYTF
v_gene: TRBV5-1; len: 14; d_gene: NA; j_gene: TRBJ2-5; CDR3aa: CASSLAQRQETQYF
v_gene: TRBV28; len: 12; d_gene: NA; j_gene: TRBJ1-2; CDR3aa: CASRPINYGYTF
v_gene: TRBV29-1; len: 14; d_gene: TRBD1; j_gene: TRBJ1-5; CDR3aa: CSVGGTGGSQPQHF
v_gene: TRBV12-3/TRBV12-4; len: 15; d_gene: NA; j_gene: TRBJ1-2; CDR3aa: CASSLRGRVDYGYTF
v_gene: TRBV7-3; len: 13; d_gene: NA; j_gene: TRBJ1-4; CDR3aa: CASSPGVNEKLFF
v_gene: TRBV15; len: 16; d_gene: TRBD2; j_gene: TRBJ2-7; CDR3aa: CATSRDRAGGIYEQYF
v_gene: TRBV24-1; len: 16; d_gene: TRBD1; j_gene: TRBJ2-3; CDR3aa: CATSETDRGDADTQYF
v_gene: TRBV7-8; len: 16; d_gene: TRBD1; j_gene: TRBJ1-5; CDR3aa: CASSLVVQGAGQPQHF
v_gene: TRBV30; len: 16; d_gene: NA; j_gene: TRBJ1-4; CDR3aa: CAWSTGDNPADEKLFF
v_gene: TRBV6-2/TRBV6-3; len: 15; d_gene: NA; j_gene: TRBJ2-4; CDR3aa: CASSSPITGKNIQYF
v_gene: TRBV28; len: 16; d_gene: NA; j_gene: TRBJ1-5; CDR3aa: CASSFHEAGGSQPQHF
v_gene: TRBV28; len: 13; d_gene: TRBD1; j_gene: TRBJ2-7; CDR3aa: CAITRQGSYEQYF
v_gene: TRBV6-5; len: 15; d_gene: TRBD1; j_gene: TRBJ1-6; CDR3aa: CASSRAGTGASPLHF
v_gene: TRBV5-6; len: 14; d_gene: NA; j_gene: TRBJ2-2; CDR3aa: CASTAVGFPGELFF
v_gene: TRBV5-1; len: 12; d_gene: NA; j_gene: TRBJ2-1; CDR3aa: CASSNRVNEQFF
v_gene: TRBV4-3; len: 13; d_gene: NA; j_gene: TRBJ1-2; CDR3aa: CASSQDGGSGYTF
v_gene: TRBV7-2; len: 15; d_gene: NA; j_gene: TRBJ2-5; CDR3aa: CASSLANSLQETQYF
v_gene: TRBV12-3/TRBV12-4; len: 14; d_gene: TRBD1; j_gene: TRBJ2-2; CDR3aa: CASSKTGISGELFF
v_gene: TRBV20-1; len: 15; d_gene: TRBD1; j_gene: TRBJ1-2; CDR3aa: CSARDLSGTEIGYTF